This is a list of T cell receptor beta chains from one sample in a study of OX40 agonist ivuxolimab in advanced cancers. Clones were sequenced by immunoSEQ multiplex PCR, and TCRdb holds only the in-frame ones, with some missing. The sample carries about 65,000 clones, roughly 91% recorded once. Sequenced material: CD4+ or CD8+ T cells sorted from blood, taken in a trial of the OX40 agonist ivuxolimab. The receptors were sampled from an adult with an advanced solid tumor such as melanoma, head and neck, liver or kidney cancer. Both conserved end residues are part of each CDR3. The D gene is left open where the match is weak. For some rows the clone size is stated as once, few or many, or as a class when expanded; others skip it.

CDR3aa	CDR3nt	v_gene	abundance	d_gene	j_gene
CASNLRTGYSPLHF	TGTGCCAGCAACCTGCGGACAGGGTATTCACCCCTCCACTTT	TRBV6-5	few	TRBD1	TRBJ1-6
CASSFRQGGGELFF	TGTGCCAGCAGCTTTCGACAGGGAGGCGGGGAGCTGTTTTTT	TRBV7-8	NA	NA	TRBJ2-2
CASSQEGRGTNYGYTF	TGCGCCAGCAGCCAAGAAGGTAGGGGAACTAACTATGGCTACACCTTC	TRBV4-3	NA	NA	TRBJ1-2
CASSARGTAYSGNTIYF	TGTGCCAGCAGCGCCCGGGGGACAGCCTACTCTGGAAACACCATATATTTT	TRBV7-2	NA	TRBD1	TRBJ1-3
CASSSGNYGYTF	TGTGCCAGCAGTTCGGGGAACTATGGCTACACCTTC	TRBV25-1	few	NA	TRBJ1-2
CASSPAQSGGGGSYGYTF	TGTGCCAGCTCACCGGCCCAGTCAGGTGGAGGGGGCAGCTATGGCTACACCTTC	TRBV18	NA	TRBD1	TRBJ1-2
CASSSPKPEAFF	TGTGCCAGCAGTTCTCCCAAGCCTGAAGCTTTCTTT	TRBV6-1	NA	NA	TRBJ1-1
CASSLDDIRPPYGYTF	TGTGCCAGCAGCTTAGATGACATACGCCCCCCCTATGGCTACACCTTC	TRBV11-2	NA	NA	TRBJ1-2
CASSPQETQYF	TGTGCCAGCAGTCCTCAAGAGACCCAGTACTTC	TRBV7-2	NA	NA	TRBJ2-5
CASSLRHLSNQPQHF	TGTGCCAGCAGCTTGCGTCACCTTAGCAATCAGCCCCAGCATTTT	TRBV5-6	NA	NA	TRBJ1-5